A selection of T cell receptor beta chains follows, all from one sample in a study of response to subunit inactivated influenza vaccine. MiXCR, applied by TCRdb to the RT-PCR reads, yields one record per CDR3 protein. The sample has about 540,000 distinct CDR3 sequences, 14% seen once; the top ten hold around 10%. Sequenced material: PBMCs from blood, taken 11 to 12 days after vaccination. The receptors shown here come from a man aged 50 or older who received an inactivated influenza vaccine. Both conserved end residues are part of each CDR3. The D gene is left open where the match is weak. Not every row has a clone size; where given, it reads once, few, many or a size class.

J gene | D gene | clone size | V gene | CDR3 protein | CDR3 DNA
TRBJ2-7 | TRBD1 | few | TRBV9 | CASSAGQGHHEQYF | TGTGCCAGCAGCGCGGGACAGGGTCACCACGAGCAGTACTTC
TRBJ2-7 | TRBD1 | few | TRBV5-1 | CASSTFPGQGHYEQYF | TGCGCCAGCAGCACTTTTCCGGGACAGGGGCACTACGAGCAGTACTTC
TRBJ2-7 | TRBD1 | - | TRBV12-3/TRBV12-4 | CASRSTGDYEQYF | TGTGCCAGCAGGTCAACAGGGGACTACGAGCAGTACTTC
TRBJ2-5 | - | few | TRBV5-6 | CASSLWAVQETQYF | TGTGCCAGCAGCTTGTGGGCAGTTCAAGAGACCCAGTACTTC
TRBJ2-2 | TRBD2 | - | TRBV9 | CASSEAGGGGELFF | TGTGCCAGCAGCGAGGCGGGGGGCGGCGGGGAGCTGTTTTTT
TRBJ2-1 | - | few | TRBV18 | CASSPYPSSYNEQFF | TGTGCCAGCTCCCCGTACCCCAGCTCCTACAATGAGCAGTTCTTC
TRBJ2-2 | - | few | TRBV7-8 | CASSLLGGSTGELFF | TGTGCCAGCAGCTTGTTGGGGGGAAGCACCGGGGAGCTGTTTTTT
TRBJ2-7 | - | - | TRBV12-3/TRBV12-4 | CASSRQSGDYEQYF | TGTGCCAGCAGTCGACAGAGTGGGGACTACGAGCAGTACTTC
TRBJ1-5 | - | - | TRBV2 | CASSEGRAPNQPQHF | TGTGCCAGCAGTGAAGGCAGGGCCCCTAATCAGCCCCAGCATTTT
TRBJ2-1 | TRBD2 | - | TRBV9 | CASSPTGLASYNEQFF | TGTGCCAGCAGCCCCACTGGACTAGCCTCCTACAATGAGCAGTTCTTC
TRBJ1-1 | - | - | TRBV3-1 | CASSPPNSNTEAFF | TGTGCCAGCAGCCCCCCCAATTCGAACACTGAAGCTTTCTTT
TRBJ2-1 | TRBD2 | - | TRBV10-3 | CAISESASGSYNEQFF | TGTGCCATCAGTGAGTCCGCCAGCGGGAGCTACAATGAGCAGTTCTTC
TRBJ2-1 | TRBD1 | few | TRBV4-3 | CASSQLDRGYDNEQFF | TGCGCCAGCAGCCAACTAGACAGGGGATATGACAATGAGCAGTTCTTC
TRBJ2-7 | TRBD2 | - | TRBV12-3/TRBV12-4 | CASSSFGLAGSGSYEQYF | TGTGCCAGCAGTTCATTTGGACTAGCGGGGTCGGGCTCCTACGAGCAGTACTTC
TRBJ2-7 | - | many | TRBV9 | CASSVEAGNEQYF | TGTGCCAGCAGCGTAGAGGCAGGGAACGAGCAGTACTTC
TRBJ2-1 | TRBD1 | - | TRBV4-1 | CASSQDRDRENNEQFF | TGCGCCAGCAGCCAAGATCGGGACAGGGAAAACAATGAGCAGTTCTTC
TRBJ2-1 | - | medium-sized | TRBV29-1 | CSSEGLGDYNEQFF | TGCAGCTCTGAGGGGCTAGGTGACTACAATGAGCAGTTCTTC
TRBJ2-7 | TRBD1 | few | TRBV6-2/TRBV6-3 | CASSYSITGTGWYEQYF | TGTGCCAGCAGTTACTCGATTACCGGGACAGGGTGGTACGAGCAGTACTTC
TRBJ2-2 | TRBD2 | few | TRBV20-1 | CSARGLAGSTGELFF | TGCAGTGCGAGGGGACTAGCGGGGAGTACCGGGGAGCTGTTTTTT
TRBJ2-2 | - | few | TRBV11-2 | CASSFGVGAGELFF | TGTGCCAGCAGCTTTGGGGTTGGCGCCGGGGAGCTGTTTTTT
TRBJ2-7 | - | few | TRBV7-2 | CASSLGGAYNYEQYF | TGTGCCAGCAGCTTAGGCGGCGCGTATAACTACGAGCAGTACTTC
TRBJ2-5 | TRBD2 | many | TRBV7-9 | CASSTTSGGFQETQYF | TGTGCCAGCAGCACAACTAGCGGGGGATTCCAAGAGACCCAGTACTTC
TRBJ2-5 | TRBD2 | - | TRBV5-1 | CASSETSGLAQYF | TGCGCCAGCAGCGAAACTAGCGGGTTGGCCCAGTACTTC
TRBJ2-1 | - | few | TRBV2 | CASSVGGPHNEQFF | TGTGCCAGCAGTGTGGGGGGCCCCCACAATGAGCAGTTCTTC
TRBJ2-1 | TRBD2 | few | TRBV5-1 | CASSHLASGMSSYNEQFF | TGCGCCAGCAGCCACCTGGCTAGCGGGATGAGCTCCTACAATGAGCAGTTCTTC
TRBJ2-1 | - | few | TRBV30 | CAWSVEGGLQFF | TGTGCCTGGAGTGTAGAAGGGGGGCTTCAGTTCTTC
TRBJ2-7 | - | - | TRBV14 | CASSDDRSYEQYF | TGTGCCAGCAGCGACGACAGATCCTACGAGCAGTACTTC
TRBJ2-1 | - | many | TRBV5-1 | CASSLWNSVSYNEQFF | TGCGCCAGCAGCTTGTGGAACTCAGTCTCCTACAATGAGCAGTTCTTC
TRBJ1-6 | TRBD1 | few | TRBV9 | CASSAGPGTANSPLHF | TGTGCCAGCAGCGCAGGGCCCGGGACAGCGAATTCACCCCTCCACTTT
TRBJ2-7 | - | many | TRBV7-2 | CASSFTVGQSYEQYF | TGTGCCAGCAGCTTCACTGTGGGACAATCCTACGAGCAGTACTTC
TRBJ2-7 | - | - | TRBV5-1 | CASRRGREVGYEQYF | TGCGCCAGCAGGCGGGGTAGGGAAGTTGGCTACGAGCAGTACTTC
TRBJ2-7 | TRBD2 | - | TRBV20-1 | CSASGLAGAGYRRGQYF | TGCAGTGCTAGTGGACTAGCGGGAGCTGGGTACCGGCGGGGGCAGTACTTC
TRBJ2-7 | - | few | TRBV21-1 | CASSKVGRRACRLSYEQYF | TGTGCCAGCAGCAAGGTAGGGAGGAGGGCCTGTAGACTTTCCTACGAGCAGTACTTC
TRBJ1-6 | - | few | TRBV20-1 | CSASRVSPLHF | TGCAGTGCTAGTAGGGTTTCGCCCCTCCACTTT
TRBJ1-1 | - | many | TRBV11-2 | CASSLLGGSTEAFF | TGTGCCAGCAGTTTATTGGGGGGCAGCACTGAAGCTTTCTTT
TRBJ2-1 | TRBD2 | - | TRBV6-1 | CASSGIAGAGNEQFF | TGTGCCAGCAGTGGTATAGCGGGGGCAGGGAATGAGCAGTTCTTC
TRBJ2-1 | - | once | TRBV9 | CASSVATQEQFF | TGTGCCAGCAGCGTAGCTACCCAAGAGCAGTTCTTC
TRBJ2-4 | - | - | TRBV7-8 | CASSLTAVAKNIQYF | TGTGCCAGCAGCTTAACGGCGGTAGCCAAAAACATTCAGTACTTC
TRBJ2-3 | TRBD1 | few | TRBV28 | CASSQGVLYTDTQYF | TGTGCCAGCAGTCAGGGGGTACTATACACAGATACGCAGTATTTT
TRBJ1-5 | - | - | TRBV5-6 | CASSLEQAGNQPQHF | TGTGCCAGCAGCTTGGAACAGGCGGGCAATCAGCCCCAGCATTTT
TRBJ1-5 | - | once | TRBV19 | CASSRRQNSNQPQHF | TGTGCCAGTAGTAGACGACAGAATAGCAATCAGCCCCAGCATTTT
TRBJ1-5 | - | few | TRBV20-1 | CSAMGTKNQPQHF | TGCAGTGCCATGGGGACCAAGAATCAGCCCCAGCATTTT
TRBJ2-1 | TRBD2 | - | TRBV5-1 | CASSLSGDYNEQFF | TGCGCCAGCAGCCTTAGCGGGGACTACAATGAGCAGTTCTTC
TRBJ2-7 | TRBD2 | few | TRBV20-1 | CSASWTRAYEQYF | TGCAGTGCTAGCTGGACTAGGGCCTACGAGCAGTACTTC
TRBJ1-1 | - | few | TRBV6-1 | CASSEHLNTEAFF | TGTGCCAGCAGTGAACACCTAAACACTGAAGCTTTCTTT
TRBJ2-1 | - | few | TRBV7-9 | CASSPRGAGSSYNEQFF | TGTGCCAGCAGCCCCAGAGGGGCGGGGAGCTCCTACAATGAGCAGTTCTTC
TRBJ2-6 | TRBD2 | - | TRBV4-1 | CASSLVGTSGLGSGANVLTF | TGCGCCAGCAGCTTAGTTGGGACTAGCGGGCTAGGCTCTGGGGCCAACGTCCTGACTTTC
TRBJ2-5 | TRBD1 | - | TRBV5-1 | CASSVAPGGARETQYF | TGCGCCAGCAGCGTCGCACCAGGGGGCGCGAGGGAGACCCAGTACTTC
TRBJ1-5 | - | - | TRBV19 | CASSIGRPRRNQPQHF | TGTGCCAGTAGTATCGGACGGCCTAGGAGGAATCAGCCCCAGCATTTT
TRBJ2-5 | - | - | TRBV13 | CASSSSGLEETQYF | TGTGCCAGCAGCTCTAGTGGACTGGAAGAGACCCAGTACTTC
TRBJ2-2 | - | - | TRBV29-1 | CSGSLQGDTGELFF | TGCAGCGGTAGCCTACAGGGAGACACCGGGGAGCTGTTTTTT
TRBJ2-2 | - | - | TRBV4-2 | CASSQETEEYTGELFF | TGTGCCAGCAGCCAAGAAACAGAAGAGTACACCGGGGAGCTGTTTTTT
TRBJ1-6 | TRBD1 | many | TRBV5-1 | CASSGQGSNSPLHF | TGCGCCAGCTCGGGACAGGGGTCCAATTCACCCCTCCACTTT
TRBJ2-3 | - | few | TRBV12-3/TRBV12-4 | CASSPSSATDTQYF | TGTGCCAGCAGCCCTAGTTCCGCGACAGATACGCAGTATTTT
TRBJ1-1 | - | - | TRBV20-1 | CSAADGTEAFF | TGCAGTGCGGCAGACGGCACTGAAGCTTTCTTT
TRBJ2-2 | - | many | TRBV29-1 | CSVIGQNTGELFF | TGCAGCGTAATTGGACAGAACACCGGGGAGCTGTTTTTT
TRBJ2-3 | - | few | TRBV4-3 | CASSQVARRAGGGQYF | TGCGCCAGCAGCCAAGTAGCACGGCGGGCCGGAGGGGGGCAGTATTTT
TRBJ1-3 | TRBD1 | many | TRBV12-3/TRBV12-4 | CASSRGTDSGNTIYF | TGTGCCAGCAGTCGCGGGACAGACTCTGGAAACACCATATATTTT
TRBJ2-7 | - | - | TRBV28 | CASSSLDTLAVYEQYF | TGTGCCAGCAGTTCCCTAGACACACTGGCCGTCTACGAGCAGTACTTC